The 24 T cell receptor beta chains given below trace back to one sample, sequenced in a study of tumor-infiltrating lymphocytes in primary liver carcinoma. Extraction also yielded germline DNA, while blood RNA was obtained from unsorted whole blood. With about 470 ng total RNA as template and a constant-region primer, TCR beta cDNA was made. Employing slightly modified ARM-PCR, three nested multiplex PCR rounds were run, and these gave rise to the TCR beta libraries. The first two PCR rounds used TRBV1-TRBV30 forward primers with a C-beta reverse primer, around 10 cycles each. TCRdb itself ran the multiplex PCR reads through MiXCR, one entry per CDR3 protein. The sample lists some 200,000 distinct CDR3 sequences, about two thirds occurring once. The source material was peripheral blood. The source is a woman aged 55-69 years with primary liver carcinoma and hepatitis B virus infection.

V and J are TRBV11-2 and TRBJ1-5; the D is unclear. Germline V gene lookup returns CDR1 SGHAT and CDR2 FQNNGV. The CDR3 contains 13 residues. V was shortened by 5 bases and J by 5 bases, with 10 bases between the two germline ends. The DNA for the CDR3 is TGTGCCAGCAGCATCATATATGATCAGCCCCAGCATTTT. Protein sequence: CASSIIYDQPQHF.

As concerns this clonotype: A much bigger clone sits one base away, suggesting this may be a read error. The chain links TRBV6-5 to TRBJ1-1; the D is unclear. From germline, CDR1 is MNHEY and CDR2 SVGAGI. The CDR3 is 14 residues long. CDR3 bases: TGTGTCAGCAGTCTCGGACGGTTGAACACTGAAGCTTTCTTT. Residues: CVSSLGRLNTEAFF.

Points on this clonotype: One end of the junction is discordant with germline, which a read error may explain. The chain combines TRBV6-2 or TRBV6-3 with TRBJ1-1; D remains ambiguous. The germline V gene has CDR1 MNHEY and CDR2 SVGEGT. The CDR3 contains 16 residues. The CDR3 here is CVSSYRLNLMNSEAFF. The CDR3 DNA reads as TGTGTCAGCAGTTACAGACTGAATCTCATGAACTCTGAAGCTTTCTTT.

The rearrangement uses TRBV11-2 and TRBJ1-1, with D uncertain. CDR3 length: 15 residues. CDR1 and CDR2 from the germline V gene are SGHAT and FQNNGV. The V and J ends lost 4 bases and 1 base respectively, with 13 bases between them. CDR3 loop: CASSSEPGSNTEAFF. The CDR3 DNA follows: TGTGCCAGCAGCTCAGAACCTGGATCGAACACTGAAGCTTTCTTT. Using reference TRBV11-2 and TRBJ1-1 for the parts outside the CDR3, the full variable domain is EAGVAQSPRYKIIEKRQSVAFWCNPISGHATLYWYQQILGQGPKLLIQFQNNGVVDDSQLPKDRFSAERLKGVDSTLKIQPAKLEDSAVYLCASSSEPGSNTEAFFGQGTRLTVV.

The rearrangement joins TRBV12-3 or TRBV12-4 to TRBJ2-3; 9 nucleotides align to TRBD1. The V and J ends lost 6 bases and 2 bases, in that order; junction bases with no gene match: 6. The CDR3 spans 15 residues. The CDR3 sequence is CASSQGQGLTDTQYF. In DNA form, the CDR3 reads TGTGCCAGCAGCCAGGGACAGGGCCTCACAGATACGCAGTATTTT.

In its sample, this clonotype was seen many times. The chain couples TRBV6-1 to TRBJ2-5, with a weak D call TRBD2 (6 bases). The CDR3 sequence is 16 residues long. Germline CDR1 reads MNHNS; CDR2 reads SASEGT. Trimming took off 0 bases at V and 4 bases at J, with 15 bases between the two ends. CDR3 sequence: CASSEAWVAAVETQYF. The CDR3 nucleotides are TGTGCCAGCAGTGAAGCCTGGGTAGCGGCAGTAGAGACCCAGTACTTC.

With regard to this clonotype: Germline is not matched at one junction end, which may reflect a read error. This chain connects TRBV11-3 to TRBJ1-2, with TRBD1 matching over 7 bases. The CDR3 spans 16 residues. The germline gives CDR1 SGHNT, CDR2 YENEEA. CDR3 nucleotides: TGTGCCAGCAGCGTAACTACAGGGGTCCTCGACTATGACTACACCTTC. It translates to CASSVTTGVLDYDYTF.

For the CDR3, the DNA is TGTGCCAGCAGCCCCGACAGGGACTTCTATGGCTACACCTTC. This translates into CASSPDRDFYGYTF. The chain is built from TRBV6-6 and TRBJ1-2, with 7 bases aligning to TRBD1. The CDR3 runs 14 residues. The junction had 8 bases not matched to a gene; V was cut back by 6 bases and J by 4 bases. Germline V CDR1 and CDR2: MNHNY, SVGAGI (reference sequence).

CDR3 loop: CVSSLAGQQYF. In DNA form, the CDR3 reads TGTGTCAGTAGCTTAGCAGGCCAGCAGTACTTC. The chain carries TRBV11-2 and TRBJ2-7; unclear D gene. In germline, CDR1 is SGHAT, CDR2 FQNNGV. The CDR3 has 11 residues.

Regarding this clonotype: A much bigger clone sits one base away, suggesting this may be a read error. The rearrangement joins TRBV6-5 to TRBJ2-5, with D perhaps matching TRBD1 (5 bases). This CDR3 has 15 amino acids. Germline V CDR1 and CDR2: MNHEY, SVGAGI. The V gene lost 6 bases and the J gene lost 0 bases, with 14 bases spanning the gap. In nucleotides, the CDR3 is TGTGCCAGCAGGGTCGCTACAGGCAACCAAGAGACCCAGTACTTC. Its protein product is CASRVATGNQETQYF.

As concerns this clonotype: Just one base apart from a much larger clone, this may be a read error. This rearrangement joins TRBV5-6 to TRBJ2-4; no definite D call. The CDR3 consists of 13 residues. The germline V gene encodes CDR1 SGHDT and CDR2 YYEEEE. In nucleotides, the CDR3 is TGTGCCAGCAAGTTGATAGCCGAAAACATTCAGTACTTC. Its protein is CASKLIAENIQYF.

The sample holds one count of this clonotype. A much larger clone lies one base from this, so it may be a read error. The rearrangement joins TRBV20-1 to TRBJ2-1, with D hard to call. Germline loops: CDR1 DFQATT, CDR2 SNEGSKA (reference sequence). The CDR3 is made up of 11 amino acids. The CDR3 sequence: CSARLGIELFF. CDR3 bases: TGCAGTGCTAGACTAGGGATTGAGCTGTTCTTC.

A remark on this clonotype: The germline gene is not matched at one end of the junction; a read error may be the cause. The genes are TRBV11-2 and TRBJ2-7; TRBD2 aligns across 7 bases. Germline CDR1 SGHAT, CDR2 FQNNGV. This CDR3 region has 15 residues. The chain's CDR3 is CTSSLDGGEVYEQYF. CDR3 sequence (DNA): TGTACCAGCAGCTTAGATGGGGGGGAGGTCTACGAGCAGTATTTC.

V and J are TRBV5-1 and TRBJ1-1, with unresolved D. Germline V gene sequence: CDR1 SGHRS, CDR2 YFSETQ. Trimming stripped 6 bases from V and 3 bases from J, with 18 bases between. The CDR3 sequence is 15 residues long. CDR3 nucleotide sequence: TGCGCCAGCACCTGGTCAGGTATCGGGGACACTGAAGCTTTCTTT. As protein: CASTWSGIGDTEAFF. Drawing the rest from reference TRBV5-1 and TRBJ1-1, the complete variable domain is KAGVTQTPRYLIKTRGQQVTLSCSPISGHRSVSWYQQTPGQGLQFLFEYFSETQRNKGNFPGRFSGRQFSNSRSEMNVSTLELGDSALYLCASTWSGIGDTEAFFGQGTRLTVV.

In regard to this clonotype: This may arise from a read error, as a much more abundant clone is one base away. The CDR3 ends on some other residue instead of the conserved phenylalanine or tryptophan, so this is likely a read error. The J gene is TRBJ2-5, the V gene TRBV5-5, with 8 positions matching TRBD1. The CDR3 runs to 12 residues. Germline CDR1 is SGHKS and CDR2 is YYEKEE (reference sequence). V lost 7 bases to trimming and J lost 9 bases; unmatched junction nucleotides: 8. Here the CDR3 DNA reads TGTGCCAGCTCCGGGACAGGACAGGCCCAGTACCTC. Amino acids: CASSGTGQAQYL.

This clonotype was seen more than once but under ten times. The chain uses TRBV28 and TRBJ2-7; D gene unclear. Trimming stripped 6 bases from V and 12 bases from J, with 21 bases between. Germline CDR1 is MDHEN and CDR2 is SYDVKM. This CDR3 region has 13 residues. The CDR3 spells CASSQQSGKTPYF. CDR3 bases: TGTGCCAGCAGCCAGCAGTCTGGTAAGACCCCGTACTTC.

The rearrangement links TRBV11-1 to TRBJ2-5; D ambiguous. The closer fit of TRBJ2-1 to the DNA end suggests the J call may be wrong. Germline loops: CDR1 SGHAT, CDR2 FQDESV (reference sequence). The CDR3 consists of 13 residues. CDR3 sequence: CASSLLGLETQFF. The CDR3 bases are TGTGCCAGCAGCTTATTAGGATTGGAGACCCAGTTCTTC.

This clonotype was counted only a few times. The rearrangement joins TRBV7-9 to TRBJ1-2; TRBD1 is a possible D gene (6 bases). CDR3 size: 14 residues. Trimming stripped 5 bases from V and 4 bases from J, with 14 bases between. The V gene's germline CDR1 is SEHNR and CDR2 FQNEAQ (reference sequence). DNA of the CDR3: TGTGCCAGCAGCGCACCGGGGGGGGCCTATGGCTACACCTTC. Its protein is CASSAPGGAYGYTF.

The table lists this clonotype with a count of one. One end of the junction is discordant with germline, which a read error may explain. The chain employs TRBV30 and TRBJ1-5; 10 bases match TRBD1. Germline values: CDR1 GTSNPN, CDR2 SVGIG (reference sequence). The CDR3 consists of 14 residues. CDR3 sequence: CAWSEGTGVQLQHF. The CDR3 DNA follows: TGTGCCTGGAGTGAAGGGACAGGGGTACAGCTCCAGCATTTT.

This clonotype was counted ten times or more. The rearrangement links TRBV5-4 to TRBJ2-7; unclear D gene. The CDR3 covers 14 residues. Germline values: CDR1 SGHNT, CDR2 YYREEE (reference sequence). V lost 0 bases and J 2 bases, leaving 9 bases between the germline ends. For the CDR3, the DNA is TGTGCCAGCAGCTTGGAGATGGTGCCCTACGAGCAGTACTTC. This gives the protein CASSLEMVPYEQYF.

As regards this clonotype: A much larger clone lies one base from this, so it may be a read error. The chain links TRBV5-6 to TRBJ2-2, with no clear D. In germline, CDR1 is SGHDT, CDR2 YYEEEE. The CDR3 is made up of 15 amino acids. CDR3 in amino acids: CVSSFSSWDTGELFF. The DNA of the CDR3 is TGTGTCAGCAGCTTCAGTTCCTGGGACACCGGGGAGCTGTTTTTT.

The table lists this clonotype with many counts. The chain recombines TRBV10-3 with TRBJ2-7; 8 bases align to TRBD2. This CDR3 has 14 residues. V shed 3 bases and J 6 bases; nucleotides not matched to a gene: 7. Germline assignment: CDR1 ENHRY and CDR2 SYGVKD. CDR3 amino acids: CAISDSGLATEQYF. The CDR3 bases are TGTGCCATCAGTGACTCAGGACTAGCCACCGAGCAGTACTTC.

V usage is TRBV6-6 and J usage is TRBJ1-3; tentatively, D is TRBD1 (6 bases). Germline-derived CDR1 and CDR2 are MNHNY and SVGAGI (reference sequence). The ends were cut back, 2 bases at V and 9 bases at J, with 20 bases in the middle. The CDR3 consists of 16 residues. Here the CDR3 DNA reads TGTGCCAGCAGTTACCCGATGGGGGCGGCTTGGAGCACCATATATTTT. Its protein is CASSYPMGAAWSTIYF.

This clonotype was counted between two and nine times. One junction end does not reproduce the germline sequence, and a read error may be involved. This rearrangement joins TRBV5-1 to TRBJ2-2, with a tentative D call TRBD2 (5 bases). Germline V lookup: CDR1 SGHRS, CDR2 YFSETQ. The CDR3 loop spans 13 amino acids. The CDR3 reads CASSSADTGELFF. The CDR3 DNA follows: TGCGCCAGCAGCTCCGCTGACACCGGGGAGTTGTTTTTT.